The 9 T cell receptor beta chains below come from one sample, sequenced in a study of CDR3 diversity in severe acne (dated by TCRdb to about 2019). Libraries were built with PCR. Data came from an Illumina HiSeq 2000. Starting from the raw public reads, TCRdb applied fastp trimming at Q25, assembled clones with MiXCR and retained in-frame beta chains. Identical CDR3 protein sequences are pooled into one entry, listed with their most common genes and DNA. In this sample the table shows about 86,000 distinct CDR3 sequences, under 65% of which occur a single time. The top ten hold approximately 15% of the sample. Sequenced: blood. These receptors came from a male donor in good health, without acne.

This sequence joins TRBV20-1 and TRBJ2-7, with TRBD1 identical over 9 bases. This CDR3 contains 14 residues. Trimming cost V 0 bases and J 3 bases; bases outside gene matches: 3. From germline, CDR1 is DFQATT and CDR2 SNEGSKA (reference sequence). CDR3 bases: TGCAGTGCTAGAGATGTGGGACAGGGCTACGAGCAGTACTTC. Translating gives CSARDVGQGYEQYF.

This chain links TRBV10-3 with TRBJ2-7, with 7 nucleotides matching TRBD2. With 8 bases clipped from V and 0 bases from J, the junction kept 4 bases outside the gene matches. CDR3 size: 13 residues. Germline V gene lookup returns CDR1 ENHRY and CDR2 SYGVKD. The CDR3 DNA sequence: TGTGCCATCGGGAGGGGAATCTCCTACGAGCAGTACTTC. Amino acid sequence: CAIGRGISYEQYF.

This chain uses TRBV20-1 with TRBJ1-2, with D possibly TRBD1 on 5 matching bases. The CDR3 spans 11 residues. Trimming took 3 bases from V and 6 from J, leaving 8 bases between them. Germline V gives CDR1 DFQATT, CDR2 SNEGSKA (reference sequence). The CDR3 nucleotides read TGCAGTGCTAGGCTCAGGGATGGCTACACCTTC. This gives the protein CSARLRDGYTF.

The chain employs TRBV25-1 and TRBJ2-7; 12 bases are a match to TRBD2. J gave up 2 bases and V 2 bases, and 16 bases lay outside the gene matches. The germline V gene has CDR1 MGHDK and CDR2 SYGVNS. This CDR3 comprises 20 residues. The CDR3 bases are TGTGCCAGCAGTGAAGAGGGAACAGCTAGGGCTAGCGGGAGGGCCTACGAGCAGTACTTC. Protein sequence: CASSEEGTARASGRAYEQYF.

This sequence joins TRBV10-3 and TRBJ1-2; a weak D match, TRBD1 (6 bases). The CDR3 totals 15 residues. The germline V and J ends were trimmed by 6 bases and 2 bases, with 16 bases remaining between them. The germline gives CDR1 ENHRY, CDR2 SYGVKD. The CDR3 loop is CAIRDGGNPNYGYTF. The DNA of the CDR3 is TGTGCCATCAGGGATGGGGGCAATCCAAACTATGGCTACACCTTC.

In its sample, this clonotype was seen once. J is TRBJ2-7 and V is TRBV20-1; TRBD2 matches at 14 bases. J gave up 5 bases and V 5 bases, and 8 bases lay outside the gene matches. The V gene's germline CDR1 is DFQATT and CDR2 SNEGSKA (reference sequence). The CDR3 spans 15 residues. CDR3 residues: CSARRLAGGRDEQYF. In nucleotides, the CDR3 is TGCAGTGCTCGTCGACTAGCGGGAGGGCGGGACGAGCAGTACTTC.

The sample holds one count of this clonotype. This chain joins TRBV5-6 and TRBJ2-5, with 10 bases fitting TRBD2. Germline lookup yields CDR1 SGHDT and CDR2 YYEEEE. The CDR3 extends over 15 amino acids. J gave up 5 bases and V 0 bases, and 4 bases lay outside the gene matches. As DNA, the CDR3 is TGTGCCAGCAGCTTGGCGCTAGCGGGAGAGGAGACCCAGTACTTC. It is translated as CASSLALAGEETQYF.

This chain joins TRBV5-1 and TRBJ2-7, with 13 bases that match TRBD2. The V gene end was trimmed by 3 bases and the J gene end by 0 bases; junction bases not matched to a gene: 0. The germline CDR1 and CDR2 sequences are SGHRS and YFSETQ. The CDR3 is 15 amino acids. The CDR3 nucleotides are TGCGCCAGCAGCTGGACTAGCGGGAGCTCCTACGAGCAGTACTTC. It specifies CASSWTSGSSYEQYF.

On this clonotype itself: A junction end diverges from the germline sequence, so it may reflect a read error. The chain carries TRBV5-6 and TRBJ2-2; the D gene could be TRBD1 or TRBD2 (5 bases each). Germline lookup yields CDR1 SGHDT and CDR2 YYEEEE. This CDR3 contains 15 residues. CDR3 DNA sequence: TGTGCCAGCACCAACGGGGACGGGAACACCGGGGAGCTGCTTTTT. The encoded protein is CASTNGDGNTGELLF.